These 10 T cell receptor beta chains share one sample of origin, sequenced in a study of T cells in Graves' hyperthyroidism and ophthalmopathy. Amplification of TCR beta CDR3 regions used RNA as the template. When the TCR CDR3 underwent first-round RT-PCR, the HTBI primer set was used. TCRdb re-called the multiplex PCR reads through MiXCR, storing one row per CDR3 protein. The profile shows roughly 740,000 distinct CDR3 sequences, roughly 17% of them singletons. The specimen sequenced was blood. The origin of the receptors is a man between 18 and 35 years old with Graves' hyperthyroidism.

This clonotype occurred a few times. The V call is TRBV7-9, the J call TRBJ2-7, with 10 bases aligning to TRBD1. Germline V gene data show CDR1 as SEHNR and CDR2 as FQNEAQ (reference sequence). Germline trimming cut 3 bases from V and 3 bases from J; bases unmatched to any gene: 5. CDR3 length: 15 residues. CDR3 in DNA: TGTGCCAGCAGCTTCCCCGGGACAGGGGTCTACGAGCAGTACTTC. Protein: CASSFPGTGVYEQYF.

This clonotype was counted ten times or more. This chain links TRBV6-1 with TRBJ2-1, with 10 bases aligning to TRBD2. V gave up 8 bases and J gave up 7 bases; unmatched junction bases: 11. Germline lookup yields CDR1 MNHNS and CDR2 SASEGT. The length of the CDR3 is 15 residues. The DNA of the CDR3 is TGTGCCAGCGCCGTTGACTCTAGCGGGAGAAATGAGCAGTTCTTC. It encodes CASAVDSSGRNEQFF.

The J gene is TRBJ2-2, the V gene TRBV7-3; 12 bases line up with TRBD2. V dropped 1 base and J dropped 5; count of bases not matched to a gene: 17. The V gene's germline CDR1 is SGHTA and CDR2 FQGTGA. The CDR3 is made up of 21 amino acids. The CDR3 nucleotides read TGTGCCAGCAGCTTAAGGAGGGGGACTAGCGGGCGCCGGAGGGGGACCGGGGAGCTGTTTTTT. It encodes CASSLRRGTSGRRRGTGELFF.

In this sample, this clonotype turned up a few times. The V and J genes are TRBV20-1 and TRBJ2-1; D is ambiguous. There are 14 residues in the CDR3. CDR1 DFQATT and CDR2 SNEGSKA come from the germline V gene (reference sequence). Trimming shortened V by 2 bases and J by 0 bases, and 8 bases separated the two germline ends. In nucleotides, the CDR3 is TGCAGTGCTAGAATAGTGGCCTCCTACAATGAGCAGTTCTTC. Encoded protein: CSARIVASYNEQFF.

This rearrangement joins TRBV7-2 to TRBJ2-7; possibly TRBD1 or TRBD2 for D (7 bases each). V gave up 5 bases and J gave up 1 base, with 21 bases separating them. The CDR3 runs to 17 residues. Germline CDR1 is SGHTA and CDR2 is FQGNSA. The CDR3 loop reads CASSPGGAGQLSYEQYF. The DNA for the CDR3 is TGTGCCAGCAGCCCCGGAGGAGCGGGACAGTTATCCTACGAGCAGTACTTC.

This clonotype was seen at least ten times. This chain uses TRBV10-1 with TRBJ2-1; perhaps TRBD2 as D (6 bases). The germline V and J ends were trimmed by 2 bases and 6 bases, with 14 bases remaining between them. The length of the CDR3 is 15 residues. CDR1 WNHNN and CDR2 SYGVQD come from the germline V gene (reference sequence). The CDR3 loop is CASSEKGTRGNEQFF. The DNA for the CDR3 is TGCGCCAGCAGTGAGAAAGGGACTCGAGGCAATGAGCAGTTCTTC.

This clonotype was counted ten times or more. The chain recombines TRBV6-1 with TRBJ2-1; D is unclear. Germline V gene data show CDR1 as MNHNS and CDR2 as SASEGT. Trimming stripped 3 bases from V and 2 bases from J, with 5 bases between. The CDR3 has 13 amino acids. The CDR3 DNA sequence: TGTGCCAGCAGTGAGTGGACCTACAATGAGCAGTTCTTC. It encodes CASSEWTYNEQFF.

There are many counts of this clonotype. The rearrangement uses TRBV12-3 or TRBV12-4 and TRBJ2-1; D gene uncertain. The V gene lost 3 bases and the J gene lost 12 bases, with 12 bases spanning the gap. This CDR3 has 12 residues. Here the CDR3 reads CASSLSYRAQFF. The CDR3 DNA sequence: TGTGCCAGCAGTTTGTCATATAGGGCGCAGTTCTTC.

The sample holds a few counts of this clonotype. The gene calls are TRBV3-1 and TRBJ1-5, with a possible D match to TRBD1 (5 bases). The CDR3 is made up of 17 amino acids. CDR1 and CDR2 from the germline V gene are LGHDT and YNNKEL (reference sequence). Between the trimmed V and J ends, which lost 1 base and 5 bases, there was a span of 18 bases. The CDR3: CASSQGSGAAGDQPQHF. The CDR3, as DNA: TGTGCCAGCAGCCAAGGATCCGGGGCCGCAGGTGATCAGCCCCAGCATTTT.

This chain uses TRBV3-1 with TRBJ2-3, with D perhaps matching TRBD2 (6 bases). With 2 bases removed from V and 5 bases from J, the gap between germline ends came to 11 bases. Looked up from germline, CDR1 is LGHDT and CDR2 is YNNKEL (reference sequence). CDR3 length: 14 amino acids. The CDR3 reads CASSQSSAGDTQYF. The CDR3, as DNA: TGTGCCAGCAGCCAATCTAGCGCCGGAGATACGCAGTATTTT.